This TCR beta chain emerged from a study of shared clonotypes between healthy human individuals (dated by TCRdb to 2018 to 2021). In the study overall: The cohort included a few men and a couple of women between 18 and 49 years of age. Between about 0.85 and 9.5 billion PBMCs per donor were obtained by leukapheresis. Per donor, three plates each were used for CD4 naive and CD4 memory, two for CD8 naive, and one for CD8 memory. To estimate repertoire size and how much clonotypes are shared between individuals, the study performed deep sequencing of blood TCR repertoires from 4 to 6 healthy adults. Libraries were prepared and TCR repertoires were sequenced by different laboratories using diverse techniques, in order to increase sequencing depth and limit assay-specific biases.

To note about this clone: This receptor's antigen is unknown. One base away there is no much larger clone; base qualities are not given. Other DNA sequences within the sample encode an identical CDR3.

Healthy HIV-negative adults with no recently reported acute infections or vaccinations were included as donors. Every donor was a Caucasian adult living in Nashville, Tennessee, USA. CD4+ T cells were enriched through magnetic negative selection, after which naive cells were positively selected on CD45RA and the remaining negative fraction served as the memory subset. Blood was obtained by leukapheresis, after which PBMCs were separated by Ficoll-Histopaque density gradient centrifugation and cryopreserved in liquid nitrogen vapor phase. Analytical flow cytometry was used to check the purity and quantity of every magnetically sorted T cell population. Genomic DNA was isolated from every sorted fraction and measured by UV absorbance on a Nanodrop 2000c. TCR CDR3 regions were amplified from genomic DNA by multiplex PCR using the deep immunoSEQ assay. For each cell subset, the extracted genomic DNA was distributed evenly across all wells of several immunoSEQ 96-well plates, and each plate served as one replicate. For sorted subsets, about 0.2 ug genomic DNA, equal to tens of thousands of T cell genomes, was loaded into each replicate PCR. The purified libraries were quantified using a Qubit 3.0 fluorometer, sized with a Bioanalyzer 2100, and then quantified again using the KAPA Library Quantification kit. A separate single-read 150-cycle Illumina NextSeq 550 flow cell was used to sequence each immunoSEQ 96-well plate. For the original study's pipeline: Because the immunoSEQ output included only junctional sequences and no quality scores, the filtering could not be the same as the filtering used for full-length reads. Sequences were annotated with PyIR, a Python wrapper for IgBLAST v1.9, and V/J genes and CDR3 were assigned using IMGT germline references. Reads were removed for weak V/J assignments (E-value above 1e-6), missing CDR3, stop codons, out-of-frame junctions, or ambiguous translated residues. V3J clonotypes were defined by identical inferred V gene, J gene, and CDR3 amino acid sequence. Percentage overlap between repertoires was calculated by dividing the number of shared unique clonotypes by the size of the smaller repertoire. Richness of each repertoire was evaluated using RTK rarefaction, the Chao1 estimator, and Recon v2.1 estimates of unobserved clonotypes. Generation probabilities were computed with OLGA for all TCRbeta clonotypes obtained by the gDNA method from several donors. Sourced from immuneACCESS, this table was stored by TCRdb with only in-frame sequences that have V and J called. A share of the clones is absent; for the studies checked, an unresolved V gene accounts for under half, and the remainder has no known explanation. V, J and clone size were drawn from that table, and D and trimming were deduced from the DNA. This sample comprises a few million clones, more than 90% of them detected only once. The ten largest account for roughly 0.13% of the sample.

The paper as a whole reports these results and caveats: Pairwise subsampling indicated that sequencing depth was expected to affect the degree of clonotype sharing among donors. Even with the large sequencing depth, rarefaction of the sorted-subset datasets indicated that sequencing was incomplete. Naive subsets generally had larger estimated clonotype richness than memory subsets. Only blood was sampled, and tissue TCR repertoires likely differ from those in blood. Compared with non-shared clonotypes, the clonotypes found in all four sorted-subset donors had higher generation probabilities. Across a handful of donors, approximately 5% of naive CD4, over 3% of naive CD8, approximately 2.5% of memory CD4, and under 0.45% of memory CD8 clonotypes were shared. The small number of donors limited the genetic and exposure-history diversity represented.

Trimming removed 6 bases from V and 7 bases from J; the gene matches leave 9 bases unexplained. The CDR3 spans 14 residues, from the cysteine through the phenylalanine. The read is trimmed to its CDR3 DNA, 42 bases read in frame from base 1. Via the germline V gene, CDR1 is MNHEY and CDR2 SVGAGI. The material sequenced was naive CD4+ T cells sorted from blood. The cell subset or site label, as the study defines it: CD45RA+ positively selected. The sequence links TRBV6-5 to TRBJ1-3; 7 junctional bases match TRBD1. This TCR came from a man younger than 35 in good health. The DNA sequence is as follows: TGTGCCAGCAGCCGCGGACAGGCCGGGAACACCATATATTTT. This yields the protein CASSRGQAGNTIYF.